The entry below gives a single T cell receptor beta chain sequence along with its context. Its target is unknown. The CDR3 runs to 14 residues. In germline, CDR1 is SGHDN, CDR2 FVKESK. The record originates from a study of monozygotic twins with inflammatory bowel disease. The study, taken as a whole, reports: Discrimination among different T cell subtypes was not achievable. The sharing of clonotypes with others was lower in IBD patients than in healthy twins, especially with disease activity.

cDNA synthesis was performed in eight separate reactions for each sample. After re-calling the 5' RACE reads, TCRdb lists one entry per CDR3 protein, DNA absent. This sample carries approximately 400,000 distinct CDR3 sequences, with 2% to 3% going to the ten biggest clones. The sequenced material came from blood. The rearrangement links TRBV14 to TRBJ2-2; the TRBD1 assignment by TCRdb is unverifiable without DNA. The sequence was collected from a human donor with ulcerative colitis or Crohn's disease, or a healthy co-twin of an affected twin (not recorded which). The CDR3 loop is CASSGGAYTGELFF. Combining the CDR3 with reference TRBV14 and TRBJ2-2 gives the whole variable domain EAGVTQFPSHSVIEKGQTVTLRCDPISGHDNLYWYRRVMGKEIKFLLHFVKESKQDESGMPNNRFLAERTGGTYSTLKVQPAELEDSGVYFCASSGGAYTGELFFGEGSRLTVL.